This TCR beta chain was identified in a study of blood T cell repertoires in COVID-19. In the study overall: The cDNA or gDNA used as material had been derived from T cells, B-cell-depleted T cells, or PBMCs.

Profiling relied on immunoSEQ multiplex PCR, and the TCRdb table lists in-frame clones only, not all of them. This table has about 270,000 clones, more than 75% appearing once. Participants were aged 18 to 89 years from about two dozen US areas. The receptor was derived from a woman under 30 who had recovered from COVID-19. Sequencing was performed on PBMCs or T cells enriched from blood (not recorded which).

CDR3 sequence: CASRTSGRGFGETQYF. In DNA form, the CDR3 reads TGCGCCAGCAGGACTAGCGGGAGGGGGTTTGGAGAGACCCAGTACTTC. The V gene is TRBV10-1, the J gene TRBJ2-5; 14 bases agree with TRBD2. Trimming at V came to 6 bases and at J to 4 bases, leaving 7 bases not matched to a gene. The CDR3 runs 16 residues. CDR1 WNHNN and CDR2 SYGVQD come from the germline V gene (reference sequence).